These T cell receptor beta chains were read from a single sample in a study of T cell repertoires in ileal Crohn's disease. Method: immunoSEQ multiplex PCR; TCRdb's copy keeps in-frame clones and lacks some. Of roughly 7,000 clones in the sample, nearly 95% were seen once. Sample: ileal tissue. Every receptor here comes from an adult with Crohn's disease. The conserved cysteine and the conserved F or W are not part of the CDR3 here. A D gene is named only where the DNA matches it firmly.

CDR3: AVGRENYEQY
V: TRBV5-4
D: TRBD2

CDR3: ASPTGVDYGYT
V: TRBV28
D: TRBD1

CDR3: ASSLTGGRDTQY
V: TRBV6-5
D: TRBD1

CDR3: ASSNTQTPGTGELF
V: TRBV6-6
D: NA

CDR3: ASSMRSSYNEQF
V: TRBV14
D: NA

CDR3: ASGVTGTRSPLH
V: TRBV27
D: TRBD1

CDR3: ASSLVPATSGRGETQY
V: TRBV7-8
D: TRBD2

CDR3: ASSTRQGRNTEAF
V: TRBV27
D: TRBD1

CDR3: TTLGTRAAQAPRTSTDTQY
V: TRBV29-1
D: NA

CDR3: ASSYSSPFSYEQY
V: TRBV6-6
D: NA

CDR3: ASSDGGGYGYT
V: TRBV6-1
D: NA

CDR3: ASSLARGHGYT
V: TRBV7-8
D: NA

CDR3: ASSTTSGTYTDTQY
V: TRBV5-4
D: TRBD2

CDR3: ASSPLDRATYNSPLH
V: TRBV18
D: TRBD1

CDR3: AITGGAGGPNEQF
V: TRBV10-3
D: TRBD2

CDR3: ASSPGAGSEQY
V: TRBV7-9
D: NA

CDR3: ASGTGSEKLF
V: TRBV2
D: TRBD1

CDR3: ASSFMTGGYTEAF
V: TRBV27
D: TRBD1

CDR3: ASSFMDTQY
V: TRBV7-9
D: NA

CDR3: ASSYGGVYTEAF
V: TRBV6-5
D: NA

CDR3: ASSLRQGGYT
V: TRBV5-4
D: NA

CDR3: ASSKGRGQGCTEAF
V: TRBV21-1
D: NA

CDR3: ASRQDYYEQY
V: TRBV7-9
D: NA

CDR3: AIRNLGGNYGYT
V: TRBV10-3
D: NA

CDR3: ASSITSSRNEQF
V: TRBV19
D: NA

CDR3: ASRRLAGGEGDIQY
V: TRBV28
D: TRBD2

CDR3: ASSSDRGVYTGELF
V: TRBV18
D: TRBD1

CDR3: ASSAAGGRDEQF
V: TRBV28
D: NA

CDR3: ASSGLTGVPVGEQF
V: TRBV4-1
D: NA

CDR3: AWSPLGGPGTDTQY
V: TRBV30
D: NA

CDR3: ASSPREDNRSPLH
V: TRBV14
D: NA

CDR3: ASSQGVQWPEAF
V: TRBV4-2
D: NA

CDR3: ASSLGGGTGTYEQY
V: TRBV5-1
D: TRBD1

CDR3: ASSLPVDKNEKLF
V: TRBV7-9
D: NA

CDR3: ASSSSDRGYGYT
V: TRBV7-9
D: TRBD1

CDR3: ASSHGSGANVLT
V: TRBV4-1
D: NA

CDR3: ASTVGPSGADTQY
V: TRBV6-1
D: TRBD2

CDR3: ASSSGTNYEQY
V: TRBV5-6
D: NA

CDR3: ASSLGQSSYNSPLH
V: TRBV2
D: TRBD1

CDR3: ASSTGTVREKLF
V: TRBV5-1
D: TRBD1

CDR3: ASSVGGGSEKLF
V: TRBV9
D: NA

CDR3: ATATGGVEKLF
V: TRBV10-3
D: TRBD1

CDR3: ASSSTPVWETQY
V: TRBV7-9
D: NA

CDR3: ASRGQTSYEQY
V: TRBV6-1
D: TRBD1

CDR3: ASSDRGDLYEQY
V: TRBV10-1
D: NA

CDR3: ASSYQAGEETQY
V: TRBV6-5
D: TRBD2

CDR3: AISAQRAQETQY
V: TRBV10-3
D: NA

CDR3: ASSLGGQGAKETQY
V: TRBV7-9
D: TRBD1

CDR3: ASSERDRGSYEQY
V: TRBV6-1
D: TRBD1

CDR3: ASSPAEGQGGSPLH
V: TRBV5-1
D: TRBD1

CDR3: ASSLYRGGSDEQF
V: TRBV27
D: TRBD1

CDR3: ASSPARGSYEQY
V: TRBV7-9
D: NA